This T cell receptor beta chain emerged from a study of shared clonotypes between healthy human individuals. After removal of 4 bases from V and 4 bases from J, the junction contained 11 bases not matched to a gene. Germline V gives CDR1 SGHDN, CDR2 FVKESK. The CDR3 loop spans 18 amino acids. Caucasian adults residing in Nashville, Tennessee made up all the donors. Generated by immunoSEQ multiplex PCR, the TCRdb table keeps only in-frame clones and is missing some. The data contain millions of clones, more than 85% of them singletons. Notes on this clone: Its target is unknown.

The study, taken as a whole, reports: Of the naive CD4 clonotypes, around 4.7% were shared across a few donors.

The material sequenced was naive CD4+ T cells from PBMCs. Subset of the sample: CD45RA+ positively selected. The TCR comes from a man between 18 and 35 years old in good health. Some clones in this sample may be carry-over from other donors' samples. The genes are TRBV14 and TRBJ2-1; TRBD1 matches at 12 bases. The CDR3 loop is CASSRGQGAYAGYNEQFF. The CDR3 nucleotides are TGTGCCAGCAGCCGGGGACAGGGGGCTTACGCGGGGTACAATGAGCAGTTCTTC.